This entry features one TCR beta chain sequence. What it binds is not known. The record originates from a study of T cell responses to AZD1222 COVID-19 vaccine. General study points: Samples come after the peak T cell response, not at day 14.

This table comes from immunoSEQ multiplex PCR, and its TCRdb copy is limited to in-frame clones, with some not included. The data contain some 140,000 clones, over 90% of them seen just once; the ten biggest clones take up about 5%. Germline V gives CDR1 SGHTA, CDR2 FQGTGA. The CDR3 is 15 residues long. V was clipped by 2 bases and J by 4 bases; unmatched bases: 5. This receptor was taken from an adult in good health. Sample: peripheral blood, taken on day 0 of AZD1222 vaccination. The rearrangement joins TRBV7-3 to TRBJ2-1; 7 nucleotides match TRBD1. The CDR3 region is CASSLWDSDYNEQFF. The CDR3 nucleotides are TGTGCCAGCAGCTTATGGGACAGCGATTACAATGAGCAGTTCTTC.